This T cell receptor (beta chain) stems from a study of a mutant IDH1 vaccine in newly diagnosed glioma. Study in general: Each patient was administered eight vaccinations, scheduled in weeks 1, 3, 5, 7, 11, 15, 19 and 23. The therapy given earlier, which was standard therapy, consisted of radiotherapy, temozolomide, or both, and most of the patients received both.

Germline assignment: CDR1 MDHEN and CDR2 SYDVKM. The trim removed 10 bases at V and 7 bases at J, leaving 14 bases unmatched. The CDR3 totals 15 residues. Documented time point: week 5, during vaccination. The investigators gave 300 ug of mutant IDH1 20-mer peptide in each vaccine dose, together with topical imiquimod. On this clone: Its antigen is not identified.

Data came from immunoSEQ multiplex PCR; TCRdb stores just in-frame clones and leaves some out. Among roughly 51,000 clones listed, approximately 81% were seen once. The source is a man aged 30-40 years with glioma. The V call is TRBV28, the J call TRBJ2-2, with 8 bases aligning to TRBD1. The specimen comprised PBMCs, sampled from a glioma patient whose treatment included an IDH1 peptide vaccine. Here the CDR3 reads CATLRQGRYNGELFF. The CDR3 bases are TGTGCCACACTCCGACAGGGGCGGTATAACGGGGAGCTGTTTTTT.